This TCR beta chain was recovered during a study of blood T cell repertoires in COVID-19. Study summary: From the United States, Italy and Spain came samples of acute and convalescent COVID-19.

Per the authors' pipeline: Using reference gene primer amplification, nucleated cell counts were estimated. Sequenced by immunoSEQ multiplex PCR; TCRdb stores in-frame clones only, minus some. V, J and clone size reflect that table, while D and trimming were determined from the DNA. This sample has around 60,000 clones; 72% occur once, and the top ten carry around 4.9%. The CDR3 is made up of 14 amino acids. The germline CDR1 and CDR2 sequences are SGHTA and FQGTGA. V lost 5 bases to trimming and J lost 10 bases; unmatched junction nucleotides: 6. Seattle researchers signed up patients amid active infection and tracked them longitudinally.

The chain has TRBV7-3 and TRBJ1-6; 9 bases agree with TRBD1. Material: peripheral blood. The receptor was derived from a woman between 70 and 85 years old with COVID-19, enrolled during active disease. The CDR3 here is CASSPTGGGSPLHF. DNA for the CDR3: TGTGCCAGCAGCCCGACAGGGGGAGGGTCACCCCTCCACTTT.